A selection of T cell receptor beta chains follows, all from one sample in a study of cytomegalovirus exposure and HLA in healthy donors. Method: immunoSEQ multiplex PCR; TCRdb's copy keeps in-frame clones and lacks some. The sample holds around 150,000 clones; 75% to 90% are singletons and the top ten take under 2%. Sequencing used PBMCs. These TCRs come from a woman between 18 and 29 years old in good health and CMV-seronegative. The CDR3 runs from the conserved cysteine through the conserved F or W. The D gene is left open where the match is weak. Size tells how often a clone was seen (once, few, many) or the class of an expanded clone, and some rows leave it out.

J: TRBJ2-5; size: -; D: -; V: TRBV9; CDR3: CASSVDRGGGPQETQYF; DNA: TGTGCCAGCAGCGTAGATCGTGGGGGGGGGCCCCAAGAGACCCAGTACTTC
J: TRBJ1-5; size: -; D: -; V: TRBV30; CDR3: CAWSLGQNQPQHF; DNA: TGTGCCTGGAGCCTAGGACAGAATCAGCCCCAGCATTTT
J: TRBJ2-3; size: few; D: -; V: TRBV7-9; CDR3: CASKLDPVSTDTQYF; DNA: TGTGCCAGTAAGCTTGATCCGGTTAGCACAGATACGCAGTATTTT
J: TRBJ1-3; size: few; D: TRBD1; V: TRBV9; CDR3: CASRGTDLGNTIYF; DNA: TGTGCCAGCAGAGGGACAGACCTTGGAAACACCATATATTTT
J: TRBJ2-2; size: -; D: -; V: TRBV19; CDR3: CASSIRLAGELFF; DNA: TGTGCCAGTAGTATACGACTTGCCGGGGAGCTGTTTTTT
J: TRBJ2-7; size: -; D: -; V: TRBV2; CDR3: CASSEADSDEQYF; DNA: TGTGCCAGCAGTGAAGCGGATAGCGACGAGCAGTACTTC
J: TRBJ2-3; size: -; D: TRBD2; V: TRBV4-2; CDR3: CASSQELTSGGTDTQYF; DNA: TGTGCCAGCAGCCAAGAGTTGACTAGCGGGGGCACAGATACGCAGTATTTT
J: TRBJ1-3; size: -; D: -; V: TRBV5-1; CDR3: CASSLVGSTGNTIYF; DNA: TGCGCCAGCAGCTTGGTCGGGAGCACTGGAAACACCATATATTTT
J: TRBJ2-7; size: -; D: -; V: TRBV16; CDR3: CASSQSPGDYEQYF; DNA: TGTGCCAGCAGCCAAAGTCCAGGGGACTACGAGCAGTACTTC
J: TRBJ2-7; size: once; D: -; V: TRBV28; CDR3: CASSLMGGGYEQYF; DNA: TGTGCCAGCAGTTTAATGGGGGGTGGATACGAGCAGTACTTC
J: TRBJ2-1; size: -; D: -; V: TRBV4-1; CDR3: CASSQGLGVEQFF; DNA: TGCGCCAGCAGCCAAGGCCTAGGGGTAGAGCAGTTCTTC
J: TRBJ2-6; size: -; D: -; V: TRBV5-5; CDR3: CASSLLVGGQGANVLTF; DNA: TGTGCCAGCAGCTTGTTGGTGGGGGGGCAGGGGGCCAACGTCCTGACTTTC
J: TRBJ1-1; size: few; D: -; V: TRBV4-2; CDR3: CASSQEGRNTEAFF; DNA: TGTGCCAGCAGCCAAGAGGGCCGTAACACTGAAGCTTTCTTT
J: TRBJ1-3; size: -; D: -; V: TRBV2; CDR3: CASRDSSGNTIYF; DNA: TGTGCCAGCAGGGACAGCTCTGGAAACACCATATATTTT
J: TRBJ1-1; size: once; D: -; V: TRBV9; CDR3: CASSVGLGAVNTEAFF; DNA: TGTGCCAGCAGCGTAGGGCTTGGGGCGGTGAACACTGAAGCTTTCTTT
J: TRBJ2-4; size: -; D: TRBD1; V: TRBV5-1; CDR3: CASSITGGDAKNIQYF; DNA: TGCGCCAGCAGCATAACAGGGGGCGATGCCAAAAACATTCAGTACTTC
J: TRBJ1-2; size: -; D: TRBD1; V: TRBV2; CDR3: CASSGQGVYGYTF; DNA: TGTGCCAGCAGCGGACAGGGCGTCTATGGCTACACCTTC
J: TRBJ2-1; size: -; D: -; V: TRBV2; CDR3: CASSSGLSSYNEQFF; DNA: TGTGCCAGCAGTTCGGGACTCTCTTCCTACAATGAGCAGTTCTTC
J: TRBJ2-7; size: -; D: TRBD1; V: TRBV6-1; CDR3: CASSERGTGAYEQYF; DNA: TGTGCCAGCAGTGAACGGGGGACAGGGGCCTACGAGCAGTACTTC
J: TRBJ2-1; size: -; D: -; V: TRBV5-1; CDR3: CASSLGDLNNEQFF; DNA: TGCGCCAGCAGCTTGGGGGACTTAAACAATGAGCAGTTCTTC
J: TRBJ2-3; size: -; D: TRBD2; V: TRBV29-1; CDR3: CSVVLRTSSDTQYF; DNA: TGCAGCGTTGTTCTGAGGACTAGTTCAGATACGCAGTATTTT
J: TRBJ2-1; size: -; D: TRBD2; V: TRBV11-3; CDR3: CASSPPSSGGAYEQFF; DNA: TGTGCCAGCAGCCCCCCCTCTAGCGGGGGGGCCTATGAGCAGTTCTTC